This T cell receptor (beta chain) was documented in a study of CD8+ T cells in alopecia areata. At the level of the study: Female C3H/HeJ mice aged about 6-10 weeks were given skin from C3H/HeJ graft donors, about 6-13 months old, that had spontaneous alopecia. Study-wide points: Lesional scalp, especially alopecia totalis/universalis, showed higher clonality than normal scalp. When scalp samples are sequenced, resident alphabeta T cells of normal skin are also captured. With patients, TCR sharing proved less clear than in mice, a difference possibly related to HLA.

Sorting of pooled cutaneous lymph node cells was based on CD4, CD8alpha, NKG2D, NKG2ACE and other markers. Trimming removed 3 bases at V and 0 bases at J, with 5 bases between. This CDR3 has 13 residues. CDR1 is NSHNY, CDR2 SYGAGN, per germline. RNA extraction was followed by reverse transcription into cDNA, which acted as the sequencing template. The assay was immunoSEQ multiplex PCR, and TCRdb's table has in-frame clones only and misses some. Observed in the sample are roughly 260,000 clones, none of them singletons. A remark on this clone: Its antigen is unknown. Gene names refer to mouse genes. The CDR3 is cut off 4 residues early in the read; its end comes from the germline J gene. The same CDR3 can be traced to other DNA sequences in this sample.

The receptor was derived from a C3H/HeJ mouse with alopecia areata. The mouse line has the MHC haplotype H2-k. V usage is TRBV13-1 and J usage is TRBJ2-3; D is unresolved. The sequencing input was CD4+ T cells sorted from a lymph node. CDR3 sequence reads: CASSATSAETLYF. The sequenced CDR3 bases are TGTGCCAGCAGTGCAACTAGTGCAGAA.